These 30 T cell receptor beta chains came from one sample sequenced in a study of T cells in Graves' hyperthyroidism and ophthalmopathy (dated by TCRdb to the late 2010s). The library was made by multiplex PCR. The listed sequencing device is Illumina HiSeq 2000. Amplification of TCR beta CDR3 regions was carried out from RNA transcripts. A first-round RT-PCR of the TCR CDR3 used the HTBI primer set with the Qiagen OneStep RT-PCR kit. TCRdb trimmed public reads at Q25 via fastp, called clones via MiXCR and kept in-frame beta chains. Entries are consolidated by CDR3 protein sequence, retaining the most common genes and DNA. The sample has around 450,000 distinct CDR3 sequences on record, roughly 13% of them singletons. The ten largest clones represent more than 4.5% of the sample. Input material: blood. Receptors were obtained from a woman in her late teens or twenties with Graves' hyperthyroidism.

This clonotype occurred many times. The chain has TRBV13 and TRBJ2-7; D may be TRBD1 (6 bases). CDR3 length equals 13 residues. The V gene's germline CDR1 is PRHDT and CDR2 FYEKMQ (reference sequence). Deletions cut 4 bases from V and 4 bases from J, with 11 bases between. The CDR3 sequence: CASSSYREYEQYF. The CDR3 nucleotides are TGTGCCAGCAGCTCCTACAGGGAATACGAGCAGTACTTC.

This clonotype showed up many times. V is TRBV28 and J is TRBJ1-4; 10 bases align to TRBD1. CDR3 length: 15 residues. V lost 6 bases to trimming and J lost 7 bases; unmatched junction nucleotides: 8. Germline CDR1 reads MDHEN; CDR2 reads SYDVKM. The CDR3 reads CASSQTTGGPEKLFF. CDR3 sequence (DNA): TGTGCCAGCAGCCAGACGACAGGGGGCCCTGAAAAACTGTTTTTT.

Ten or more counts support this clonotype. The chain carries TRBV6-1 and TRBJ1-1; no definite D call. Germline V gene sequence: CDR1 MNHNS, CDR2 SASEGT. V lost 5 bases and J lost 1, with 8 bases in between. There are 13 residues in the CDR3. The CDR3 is CASSRGPNTEAFF. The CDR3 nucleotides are TGTGCCAGCAGTCGGGGTCCGAACACTGAAGCTTTCTTT.

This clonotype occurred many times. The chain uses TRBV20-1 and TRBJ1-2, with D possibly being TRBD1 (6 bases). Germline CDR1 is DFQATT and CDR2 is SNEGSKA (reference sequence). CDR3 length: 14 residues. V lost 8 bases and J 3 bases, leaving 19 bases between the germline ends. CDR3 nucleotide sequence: TGCAGTTGGGGGGGGCTGAATCAGGACTATGGCTACACCTTC. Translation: CSWGGLNQDYGYTF.

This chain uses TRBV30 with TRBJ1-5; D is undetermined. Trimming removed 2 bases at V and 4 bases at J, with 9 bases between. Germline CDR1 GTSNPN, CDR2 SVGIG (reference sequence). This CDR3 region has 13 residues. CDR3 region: CAWSTDRNQPQHF. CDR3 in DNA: TGTGCCTGGAGTACTGACCGAAATCAGCCCCAGCATTTT.

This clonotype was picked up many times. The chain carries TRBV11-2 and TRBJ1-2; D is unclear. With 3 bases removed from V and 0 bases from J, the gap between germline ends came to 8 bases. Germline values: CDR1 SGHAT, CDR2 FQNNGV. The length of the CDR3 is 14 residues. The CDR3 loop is CASSLRVPNYGYTF. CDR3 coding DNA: TGTGCCAGCAGCTTGAGGGTCCCTAACTATGGCTACACCTTC.

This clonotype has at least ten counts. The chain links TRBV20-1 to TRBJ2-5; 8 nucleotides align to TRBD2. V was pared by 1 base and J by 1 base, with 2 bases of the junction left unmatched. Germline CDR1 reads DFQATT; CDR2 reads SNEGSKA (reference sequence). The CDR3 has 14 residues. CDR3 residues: CSARGGRTQETQYF. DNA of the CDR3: TGCAGTGCTAGAGGCGGGAGGACCCAAGAGACCCAGTACTTC.

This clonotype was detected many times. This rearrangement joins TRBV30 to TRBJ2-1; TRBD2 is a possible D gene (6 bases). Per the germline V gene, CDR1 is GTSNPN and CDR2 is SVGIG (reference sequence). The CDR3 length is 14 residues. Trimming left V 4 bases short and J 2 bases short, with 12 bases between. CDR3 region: CAWTPGSTYNEQFF. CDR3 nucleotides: TGTGCCTGGACCCCCGGGAGCACCTACAATGAGCAGTTCTTC. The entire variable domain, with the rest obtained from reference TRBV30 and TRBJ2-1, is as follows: SQTIHQWPATLVQPVGSPLSLECTVEGTSNPNLYWYRQAAGRGLQLLFYSVGIGQISSEVPQNLSASRPQDRQFILSSKKLLLSDSGFYLCAWTPGSTYNEQFFGPGTRLTVL.

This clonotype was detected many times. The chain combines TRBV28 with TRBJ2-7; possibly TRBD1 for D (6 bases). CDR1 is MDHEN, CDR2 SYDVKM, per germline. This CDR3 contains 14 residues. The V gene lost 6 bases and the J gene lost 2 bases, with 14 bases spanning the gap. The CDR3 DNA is TGTGCCAGCAGCTCCGGACAGTCGACCTACGAGCAGTACTTC. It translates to CASSSGQSTYEQYF. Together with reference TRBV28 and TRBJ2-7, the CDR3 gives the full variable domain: DVKVTQSSRYLVKRTGEKVFLECVQDMDHENMFWYRQDPGLGLRLIYFSYDVKMKEKGDIPEGYSVSREKKERFSLILESASTNQTSMYLCASSSGQSTYEQYFGPGTRLTVT.

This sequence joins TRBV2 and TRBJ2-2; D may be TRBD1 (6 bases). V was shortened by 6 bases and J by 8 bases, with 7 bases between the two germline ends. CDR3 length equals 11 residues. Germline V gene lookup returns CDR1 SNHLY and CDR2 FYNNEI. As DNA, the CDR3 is TGTGCCAGCAGCGGACAGGGGGAGCTGTTTTTT. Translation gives CASSGQGELFF.

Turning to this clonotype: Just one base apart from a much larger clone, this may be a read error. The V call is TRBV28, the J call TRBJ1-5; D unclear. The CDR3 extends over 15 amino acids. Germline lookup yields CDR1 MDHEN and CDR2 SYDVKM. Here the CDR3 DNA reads TGTGCCAGCTGCTGGGGTATAGGCAGCAATCAGCTCCAGCATTTT. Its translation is CASCWGIGSNQLQHF.

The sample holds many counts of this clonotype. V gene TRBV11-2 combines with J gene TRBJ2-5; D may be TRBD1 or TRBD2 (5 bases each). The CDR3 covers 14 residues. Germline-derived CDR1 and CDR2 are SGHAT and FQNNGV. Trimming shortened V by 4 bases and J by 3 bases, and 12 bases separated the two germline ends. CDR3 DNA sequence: TGTGCCAGCAGCTGGGGGAGTTCGGAAGAGACCCAGTACTTC. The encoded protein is CASSWGSSEETQYF.

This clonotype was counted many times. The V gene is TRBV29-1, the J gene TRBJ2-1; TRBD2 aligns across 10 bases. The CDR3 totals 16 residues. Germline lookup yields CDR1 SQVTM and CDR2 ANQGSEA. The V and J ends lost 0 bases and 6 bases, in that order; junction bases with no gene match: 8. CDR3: CSVEDGGTSVGNEQFF. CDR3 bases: TGCAGCGTTGAAGATGGGGGGACTAGCGTGGGCAATGAGCAGTTCTTC.

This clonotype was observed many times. As DNA, the CDR3 is TGTGCCAGCAGTTCTACAGGGGGCCCGTTTTACGAGCAGTACTTC. This codes for CASSSTGGPFYEQYF. The rearrangement joins TRBV28 to TRBJ2-7; 9 bases map to TRBD1. V gave up 4 bases and J gave up 4 bases; unmatched junction bases: 8. CDR3 length: 15 residues. Germline CDR1 reads MDHEN; CDR2 reads SYDVKM.

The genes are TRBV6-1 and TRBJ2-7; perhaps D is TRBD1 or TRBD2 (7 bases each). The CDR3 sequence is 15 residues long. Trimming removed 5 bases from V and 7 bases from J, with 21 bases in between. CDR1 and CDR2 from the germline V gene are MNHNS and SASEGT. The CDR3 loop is CASSPGAGGVAEQYF. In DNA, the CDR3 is TGTGCCAGCAGTCCAGGGGCAGGGGGGGTAGCGGAGCAGTACTTC.

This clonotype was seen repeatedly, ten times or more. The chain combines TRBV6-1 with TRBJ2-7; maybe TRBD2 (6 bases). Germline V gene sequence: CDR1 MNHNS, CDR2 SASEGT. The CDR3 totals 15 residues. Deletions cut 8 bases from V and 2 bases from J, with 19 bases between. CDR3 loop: CASGQSLGGAYEQYF. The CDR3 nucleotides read TGTGCCAGCGGCCAAAGTCTAGGCGGGGCCTACGAGCAGTACTTC.

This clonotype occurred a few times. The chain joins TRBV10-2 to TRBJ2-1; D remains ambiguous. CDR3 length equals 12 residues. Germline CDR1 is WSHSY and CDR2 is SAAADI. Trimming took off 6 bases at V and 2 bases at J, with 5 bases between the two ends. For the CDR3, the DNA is TGCGCCAGCAGCGCGACCTACAATGAGCAGTTCTTC. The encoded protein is CASSATYNEQFF.

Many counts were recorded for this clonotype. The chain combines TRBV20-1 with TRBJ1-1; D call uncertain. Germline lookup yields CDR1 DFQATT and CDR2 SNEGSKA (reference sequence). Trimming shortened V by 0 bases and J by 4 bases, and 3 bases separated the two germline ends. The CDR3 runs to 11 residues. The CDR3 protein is CSARDTTEAFF. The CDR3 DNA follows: TGCAGTGCTAGAGATACCACTGAAGCTTTCTTT.

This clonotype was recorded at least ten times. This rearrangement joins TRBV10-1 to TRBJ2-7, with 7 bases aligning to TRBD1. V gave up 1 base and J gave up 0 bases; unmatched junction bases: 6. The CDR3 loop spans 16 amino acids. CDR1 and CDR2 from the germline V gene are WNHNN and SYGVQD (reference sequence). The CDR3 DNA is TGCGCCAGCAGTGAGTACAGGGGCCCGAGCTCCTACGAGCAGTACTTC. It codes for CASSEYRGPSSYEQYF.

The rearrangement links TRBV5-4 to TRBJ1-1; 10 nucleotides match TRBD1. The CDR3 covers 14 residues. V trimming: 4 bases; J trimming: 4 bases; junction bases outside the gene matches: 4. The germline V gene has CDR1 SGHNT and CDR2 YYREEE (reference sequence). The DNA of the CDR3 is TGTGCCAGCAGCGGCGGACAGGGGGGCACTGAAGCTTTCTTT. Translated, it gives CASSGGQGGTEAFF.

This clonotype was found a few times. The CDR3 bases are TGTGCCAGTAGTATGGGGTCCTACAATGAGCAGTTCTTC. This codes for CASSMGSYNEQFF. This chain joins TRBV19 and TRBJ2-1; D unresolved. This CDR3 spans 13 amino acids. V was cut by 3 bases and J by 1 base, with 4 bases left in between. The germline CDR1 and CDR2 sequences are LNHDA and SQIVND (reference sequence).

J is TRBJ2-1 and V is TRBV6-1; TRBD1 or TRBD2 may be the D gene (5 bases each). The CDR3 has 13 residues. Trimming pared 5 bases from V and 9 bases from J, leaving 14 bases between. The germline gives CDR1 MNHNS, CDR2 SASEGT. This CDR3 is CASSSQDGGEQFF. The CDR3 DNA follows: TGTGCCAGCAGTTCCCAGGATGGGGGTGAGCAGTTCTTC.

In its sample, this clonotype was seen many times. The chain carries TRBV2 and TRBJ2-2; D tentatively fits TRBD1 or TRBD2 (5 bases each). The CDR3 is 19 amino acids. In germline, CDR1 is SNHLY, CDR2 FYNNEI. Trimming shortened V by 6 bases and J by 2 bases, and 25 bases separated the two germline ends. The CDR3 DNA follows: TGTGCCAGCAGACCTCCTCAGGGTGCTAGCCCCTTTAACACCGGGGAGCTGTTTTTT. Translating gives CASRPPQGASPFNTGELFF.

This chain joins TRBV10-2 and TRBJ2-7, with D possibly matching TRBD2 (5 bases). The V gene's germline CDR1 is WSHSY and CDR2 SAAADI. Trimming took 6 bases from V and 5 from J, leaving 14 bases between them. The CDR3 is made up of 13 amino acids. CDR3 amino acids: CASSDARRDEQYF. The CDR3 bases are TGCGCCAGCAGCGACGCCCGGCGGGACGAGCAGTACTTC.

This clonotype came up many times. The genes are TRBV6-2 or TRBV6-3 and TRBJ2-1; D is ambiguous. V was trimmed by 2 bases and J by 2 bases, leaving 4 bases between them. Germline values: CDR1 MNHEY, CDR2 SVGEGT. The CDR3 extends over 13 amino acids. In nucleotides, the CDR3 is TGTGCCAGCAGTTACGACACCTACAATGAGCAGTTCTTC. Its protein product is CASSYDTYNEQFF.

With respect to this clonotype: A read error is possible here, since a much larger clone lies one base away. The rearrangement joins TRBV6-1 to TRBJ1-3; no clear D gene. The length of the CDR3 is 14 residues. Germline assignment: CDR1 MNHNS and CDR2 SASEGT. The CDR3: CASSEWTSGITIYF. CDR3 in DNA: TGTGCCAGCAGTGAATGGACGTCTGGAATCACCATATATTTT.

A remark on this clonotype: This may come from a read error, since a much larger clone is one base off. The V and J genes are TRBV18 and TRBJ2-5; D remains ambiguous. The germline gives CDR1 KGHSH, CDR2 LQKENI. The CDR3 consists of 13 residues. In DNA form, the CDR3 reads TGTGCCAGCCCACCGCTGTACCAAGAGACCCAGTACTTC. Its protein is CASPPLYQETQYF.

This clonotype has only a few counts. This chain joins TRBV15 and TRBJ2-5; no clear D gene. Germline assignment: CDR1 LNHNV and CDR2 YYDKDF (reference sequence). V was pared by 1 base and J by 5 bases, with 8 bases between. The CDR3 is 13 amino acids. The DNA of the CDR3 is TGTGCCACCAGCAGAGCTAAAATGGAGACCCAGTACTTC. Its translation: CATSRAKMETQYF.

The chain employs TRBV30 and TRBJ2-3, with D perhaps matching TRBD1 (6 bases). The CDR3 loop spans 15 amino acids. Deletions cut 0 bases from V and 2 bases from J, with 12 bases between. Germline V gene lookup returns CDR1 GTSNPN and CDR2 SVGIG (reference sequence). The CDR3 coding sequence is TGTGCCTGGAGTGTACCAAGGGGGACCACAGATACGCAGTATTTT. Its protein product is CAWSVPRGTTDTQYF.

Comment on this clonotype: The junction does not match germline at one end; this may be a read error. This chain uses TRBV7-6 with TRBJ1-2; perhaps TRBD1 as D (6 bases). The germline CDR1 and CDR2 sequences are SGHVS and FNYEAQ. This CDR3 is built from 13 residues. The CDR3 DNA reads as TGTGCCAACAGCTTAGGGGGGGTTTCTGGCTACACCTTC. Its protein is CANSLGGVSGYTF.